This TCR beta chain was sequenced in a study of blood T cell repertoires in COVID-19. Assay: immunoSEQ multiplex PCR; the TCRdb copy retains only in-frame clones and omits some. The sample lists 100,000 to 150,000 clones, approximately 80% occurring once. The V and J ends lost 5 bases and 11 bases, in that order; junction bases with no gene match: 14. The CDR3 runs to 15 residues. Per germline, CDR1 SEHNR and CDR2 FQNEAQ (reference sequence). The TCR sequence derives from a woman in her fifties or sixties with acute or convalescent COVID-19. Sequenced sample: peripheral blood. The gene calls are TRBV7-9 and TRBJ1-5, with 8 bases that match TRBD1. CDR3 in DNA: TGTGCCAGCAGCCCCGGTGAGACAGGGGTAGAGTCCCAGCATTTT. Translated, it gives CASSPGETGVESQHF. Variable domain in full (rest from reference TRBV7-9 and TRBJ1-5): DTGVSQNPRHKITKRGQNVTFRCDPISEHNRLYWYRQTLGQGPEFLTYFQNEAQLEKSRLLSDRFSAERPKGSFSTLEIQRTEQGDSAMYLCASSPGETGVESQHFGDGTRLSIL.